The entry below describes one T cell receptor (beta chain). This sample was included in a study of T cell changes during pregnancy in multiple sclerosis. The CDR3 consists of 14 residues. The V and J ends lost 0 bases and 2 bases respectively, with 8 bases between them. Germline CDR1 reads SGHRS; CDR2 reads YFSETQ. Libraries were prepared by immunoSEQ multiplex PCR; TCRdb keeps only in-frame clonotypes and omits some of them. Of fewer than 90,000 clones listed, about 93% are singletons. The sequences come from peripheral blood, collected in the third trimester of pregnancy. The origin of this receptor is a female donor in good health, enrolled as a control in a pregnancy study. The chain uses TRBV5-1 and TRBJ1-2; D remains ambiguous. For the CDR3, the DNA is TGCGCCAGCAGCTTGGCCCCGGGAAACTATGGCTACACCTTC. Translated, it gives CASSLAPGNYGYTF. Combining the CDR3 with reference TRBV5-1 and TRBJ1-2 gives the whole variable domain KAGVTQTPRYLIKTRGQQVTLSCSPISGHRSVSWYQQTPGQGLQFLFEYFSETQRNKGNFPGRFSGRQFSNSRSEMNVSTLELGDSALYLCASSLAPGNYGYTFGSGTRLTVV.